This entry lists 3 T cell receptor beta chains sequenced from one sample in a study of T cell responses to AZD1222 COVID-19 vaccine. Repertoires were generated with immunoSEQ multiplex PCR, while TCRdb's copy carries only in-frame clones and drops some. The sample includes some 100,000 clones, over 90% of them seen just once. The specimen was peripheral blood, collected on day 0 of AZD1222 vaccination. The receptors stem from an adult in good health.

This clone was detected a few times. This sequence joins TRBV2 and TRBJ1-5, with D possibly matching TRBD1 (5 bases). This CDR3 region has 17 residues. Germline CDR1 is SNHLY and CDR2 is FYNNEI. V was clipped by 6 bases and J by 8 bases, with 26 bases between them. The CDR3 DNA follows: TGTGCCAGCAGCGCAAAGGGCCAGGTGGGGATAGGGGAGCCCCAGCATTTT. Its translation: CASSAKGQVGIGEPQHF. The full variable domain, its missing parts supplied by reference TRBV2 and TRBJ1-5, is EPEVTQTPSHQVTQMGQEVILRCVPISNHLYFYWYRQILGQKVEFLVSFYNNEISEKSEIFDDQFSVERPDGSNFTLKIRSTKLEDSAMYFCASSAKGQVGIGEPQHFGDGTRLSIL.

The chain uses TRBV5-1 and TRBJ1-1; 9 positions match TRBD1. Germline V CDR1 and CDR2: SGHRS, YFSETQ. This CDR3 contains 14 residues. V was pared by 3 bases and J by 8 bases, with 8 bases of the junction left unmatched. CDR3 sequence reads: CASSSSTGTGEAFF. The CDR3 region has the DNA TGCGCCAGCAGCTCATCTACCGGGACAGGGGAAGCTTTCTTT.

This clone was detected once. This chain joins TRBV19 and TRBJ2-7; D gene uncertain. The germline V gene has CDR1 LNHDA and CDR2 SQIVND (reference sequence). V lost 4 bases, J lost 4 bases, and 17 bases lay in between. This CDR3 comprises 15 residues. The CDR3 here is CASSNPKLADYEQYF. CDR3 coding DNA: TGTGCCAGTAGTAACCCCAAACTGGCTGATTACGAGCAGTACTTC.